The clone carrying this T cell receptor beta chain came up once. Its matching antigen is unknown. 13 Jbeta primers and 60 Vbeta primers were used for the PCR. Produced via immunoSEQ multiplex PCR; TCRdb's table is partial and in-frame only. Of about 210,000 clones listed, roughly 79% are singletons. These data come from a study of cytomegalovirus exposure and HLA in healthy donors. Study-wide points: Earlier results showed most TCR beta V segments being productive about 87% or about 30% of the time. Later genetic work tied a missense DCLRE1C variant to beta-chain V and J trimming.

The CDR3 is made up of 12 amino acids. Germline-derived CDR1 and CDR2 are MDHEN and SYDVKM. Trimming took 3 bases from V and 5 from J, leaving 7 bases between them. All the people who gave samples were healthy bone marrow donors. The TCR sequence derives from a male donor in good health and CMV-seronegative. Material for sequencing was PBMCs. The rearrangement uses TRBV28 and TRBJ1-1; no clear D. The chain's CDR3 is CASSFTLTEAFF. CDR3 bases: TGTGCCAGCAGTTTTACGCTAACTGAAGCTTTCTTT.